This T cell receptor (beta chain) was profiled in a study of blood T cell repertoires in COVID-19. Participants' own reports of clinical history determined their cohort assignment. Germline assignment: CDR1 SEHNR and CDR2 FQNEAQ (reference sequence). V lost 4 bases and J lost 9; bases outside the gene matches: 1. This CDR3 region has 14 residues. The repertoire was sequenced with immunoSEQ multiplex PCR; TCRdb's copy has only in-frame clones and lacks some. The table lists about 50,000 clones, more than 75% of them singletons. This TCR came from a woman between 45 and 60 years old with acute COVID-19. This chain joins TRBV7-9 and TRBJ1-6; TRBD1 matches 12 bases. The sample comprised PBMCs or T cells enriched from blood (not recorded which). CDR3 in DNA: TGTGCCAGCAGCTCGGGACAGGGGGCTTCACCCCTCCACTTT. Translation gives CASSSGQGASPLHF.